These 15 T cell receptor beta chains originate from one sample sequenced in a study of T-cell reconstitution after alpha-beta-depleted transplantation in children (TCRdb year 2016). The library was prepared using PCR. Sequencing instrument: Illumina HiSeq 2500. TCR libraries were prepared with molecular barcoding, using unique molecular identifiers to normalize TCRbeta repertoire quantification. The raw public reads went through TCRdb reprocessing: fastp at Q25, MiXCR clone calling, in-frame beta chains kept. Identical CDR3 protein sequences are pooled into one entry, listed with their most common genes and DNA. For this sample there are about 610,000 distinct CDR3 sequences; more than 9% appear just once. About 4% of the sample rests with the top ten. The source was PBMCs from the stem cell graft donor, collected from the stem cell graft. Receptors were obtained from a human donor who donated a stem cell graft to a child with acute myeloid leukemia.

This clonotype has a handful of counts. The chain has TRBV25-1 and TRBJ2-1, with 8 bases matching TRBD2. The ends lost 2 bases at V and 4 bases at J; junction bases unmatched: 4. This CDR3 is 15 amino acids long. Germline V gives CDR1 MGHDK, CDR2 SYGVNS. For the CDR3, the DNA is TGTGCCAGCAGTGAAGTAAGCGGGAGATACAATGAGCAGTTCTTC. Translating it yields CASSEVSGRYNEQFF.

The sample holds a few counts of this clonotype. CDR3 in amino acids: CASSKATPGERETQYF. DNA of the CDR3: TGTGCCAGCAGCAAAGCGACACCGGGAGAAAGAGAGACCCAGTACTTC. The chain carries TRBV21-1 and TRBJ2-5; TRBD1, the table's D call, was not compared with the DNA. TRBV21-1 is assigned pseudogene status. The length of the CDR3 is 16 residues.

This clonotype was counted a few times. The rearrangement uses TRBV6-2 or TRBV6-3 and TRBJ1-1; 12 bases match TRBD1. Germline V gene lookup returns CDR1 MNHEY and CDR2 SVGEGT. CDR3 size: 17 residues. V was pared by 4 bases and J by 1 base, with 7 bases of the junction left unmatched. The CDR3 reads CASSWDRGLAKNTEAFF. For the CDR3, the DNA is TGTGCCAGCAGTTGGGACAGGGGGCTCGCGAAGAACACTGAAGCTTTCTTT.

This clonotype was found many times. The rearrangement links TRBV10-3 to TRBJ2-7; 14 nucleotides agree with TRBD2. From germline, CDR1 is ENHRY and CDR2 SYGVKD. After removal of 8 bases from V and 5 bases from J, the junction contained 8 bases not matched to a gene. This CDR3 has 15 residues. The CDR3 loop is CAIAGTSGSRNEQYF. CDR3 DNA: TGTGCCATCGCCGGGACTAGCGGGAGTAGGAACGAGCAGTACTTC.

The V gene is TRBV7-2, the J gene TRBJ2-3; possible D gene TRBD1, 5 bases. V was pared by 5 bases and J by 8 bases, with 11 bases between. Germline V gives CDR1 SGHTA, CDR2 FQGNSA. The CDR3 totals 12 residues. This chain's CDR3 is CASSGGAATQYF. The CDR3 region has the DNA TGTGCCAGCAGCGGTGGGGCGGCTACGCAGTATTTT.

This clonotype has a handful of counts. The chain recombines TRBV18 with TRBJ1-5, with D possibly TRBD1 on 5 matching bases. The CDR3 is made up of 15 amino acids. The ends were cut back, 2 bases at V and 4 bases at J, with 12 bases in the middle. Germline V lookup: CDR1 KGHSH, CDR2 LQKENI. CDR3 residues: CASSPAGTLNQPQHF. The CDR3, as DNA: TGTGCCAGCTCACCAGCCGGGACCTTAAATCAGCCCCAGCATTTT.

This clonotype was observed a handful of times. The CDR3 here is CASSIGGAPYEQYF. The CDR3 DNA reads TGTGCCAGCAGCATAGGAGGGGCTCCCTACGAGCAGTACTTC. The chain recombines TRBV7-2 with TRBJ2-7; a possible D gene is TRBD2 (6 bases). From germline, CDR1 is SGHTA and CDR2 FQGNSA. This CDR3 is 14 amino acids long. The V end was cut by 5 bases, the J end by 2 bases, with 13 bases between.

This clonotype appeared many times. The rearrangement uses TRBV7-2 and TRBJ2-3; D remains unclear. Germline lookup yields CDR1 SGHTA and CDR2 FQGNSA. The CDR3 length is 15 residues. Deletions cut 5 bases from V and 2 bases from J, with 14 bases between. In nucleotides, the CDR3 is TGTGCCAGCAGCAAGGGCCCACAATACACAGATACGCAGTATTTT. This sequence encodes CASSKGPQYTDTQYF.

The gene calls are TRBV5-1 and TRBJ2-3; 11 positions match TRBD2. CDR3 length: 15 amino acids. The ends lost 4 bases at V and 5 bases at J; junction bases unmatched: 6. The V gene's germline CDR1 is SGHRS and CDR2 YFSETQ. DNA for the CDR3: TGCGCCAGCAGCATCGGACTAGCGGGCCTAGATACGCAGTATTTT. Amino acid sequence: CASSIGLAGLDTQYF.

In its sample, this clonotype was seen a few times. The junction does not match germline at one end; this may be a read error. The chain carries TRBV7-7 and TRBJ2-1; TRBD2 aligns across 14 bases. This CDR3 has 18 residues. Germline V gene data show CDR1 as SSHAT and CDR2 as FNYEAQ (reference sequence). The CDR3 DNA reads TGTGCTAGCAGCTTAGCCGATCGACTAGCGGGAGGGCCGAATGAGCAGTTCTTC. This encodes CASSLADRLAGGPNEQFF. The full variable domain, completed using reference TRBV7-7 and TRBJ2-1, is GAGVSQSPRYKVTKRGQDVTLRCDPISSHATLYWYQQALGQGPEFLTYFNYEAQPDKSGLPSDRFSAERPEGSISTLTIQRTEQRDSAMYRCASSLADRLAGGPNEQFFGPGTRLTVL.

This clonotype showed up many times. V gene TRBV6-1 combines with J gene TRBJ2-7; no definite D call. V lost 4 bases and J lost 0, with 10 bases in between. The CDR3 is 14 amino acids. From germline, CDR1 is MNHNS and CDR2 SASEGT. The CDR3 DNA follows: TGTGCCAGCAGTGTGCAGGTTAGCTCCTACGAGCAGTACTTC. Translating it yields CASSVQVSSYEQYF.

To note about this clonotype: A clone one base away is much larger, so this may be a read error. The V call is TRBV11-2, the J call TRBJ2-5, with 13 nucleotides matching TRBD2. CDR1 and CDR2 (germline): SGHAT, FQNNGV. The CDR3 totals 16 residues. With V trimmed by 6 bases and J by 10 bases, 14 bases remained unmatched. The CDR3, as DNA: TGTGCCAGCAGTCAACTAGCGGGAGGGCTTGTGAAGAGCCAGTACTTC. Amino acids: CASSQLAGGLVKSQYF.

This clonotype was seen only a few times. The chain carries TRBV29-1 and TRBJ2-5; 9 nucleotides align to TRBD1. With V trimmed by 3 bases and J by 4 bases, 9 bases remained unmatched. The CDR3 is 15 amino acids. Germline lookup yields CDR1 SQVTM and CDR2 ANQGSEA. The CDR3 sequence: CSVDGTGHSGETQYF. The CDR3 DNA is TGCAGCGTTGATGGGACAGGGCATTCGGGAGAGACCCAGTACTTC.

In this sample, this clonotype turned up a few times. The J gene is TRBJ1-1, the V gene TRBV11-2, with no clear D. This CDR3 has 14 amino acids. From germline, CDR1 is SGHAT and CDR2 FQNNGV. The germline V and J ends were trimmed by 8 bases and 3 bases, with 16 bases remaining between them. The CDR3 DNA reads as TGTGCCAGCGACTCGGACCGTTCGGACACTGAAGCTTTCTTT. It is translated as CASDSDRSDTEAFF.

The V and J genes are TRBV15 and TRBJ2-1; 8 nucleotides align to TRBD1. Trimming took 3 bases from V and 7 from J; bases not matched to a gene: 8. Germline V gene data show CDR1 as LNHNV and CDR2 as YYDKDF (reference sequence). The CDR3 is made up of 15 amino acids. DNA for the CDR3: TGTGCCACCAGCAGCAATAGCAGGGGGCGGAATGAGCAGTTCTTC. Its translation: CATSSNSRGRNEQFF.